This TCR beta chain was recovered during a study of T cells in Graves' hyperthyroidism and ophthalmopathy. TCR beta CDR3 region amplification was performed from RNA transcripts. Primed by the HTBI set, a first-round RT-PCR was run on the TCR CDR3. Each CDR3 protein is one row after TCRdb ran MiXCR on the multiplex PCR reads. Seen here are 500,000 to 800,000 distinct CDR3 sequences, less than 45% observed once, and the top ten hold less than 9%. Patients showing uncontrolled infection, other autoimmune disease, pregnancy or lactation were ineligible. A note on this clonotype: The antigen remains undetermined.

The study's findings and limits: Separation of ophthalmopathy from stable hyperthyroidism was achieved by a 13 V-J model.

CDR1 SNHLY and CDR2 FYNNEI come from the germline V gene. There are 14 residues in the CDR3. The V gene end was trimmed by 6 bases and the J gene end by 2 bases; junction bases not matched to a gene: 6. The chain joins TRBV2 to TRBJ1-2; 7 positions agree with TRBD1. The clonotype comes from an adult man with Graves' disease, either hyperthyroidism or ophthalmopathy (not recorded which). The sequencing input was peripheral blood or thyroid tissue (not recorded which). The CDR3 is CASRDNRGNYGYTF. The CDR3, as DNA: TGTGCCAGCAGAGATAACAGGGGAAACTATGGCTACACCTTC.